The 29 T cell receptor beta chains given below trace back to one sample, sequenced in a study of human T cells and chemical hapten exposure. Sample time point: pre-sensitization, week 0. The treatment was: therapeutic diphenylcyclopropenone sensitization with weekly scalp DPC. Extraction yielded total RNA from whole blood (unfractionated). TCRdb itself ran the RACE reads through MiXCR, one entry per CDR3 protein. The sample comprises roughly 56,000 distinct CDR3 sequences, approximately 9.5% of which are singletons, and approximately 9.6% rests with the top ten. Sequences were derived from whole blood, sampled in connection with sensitization to the hapten diphenylcyclopropenone (DPC). These receptors all come from a woman younger than 45 with alopecia areata. Some clones in this sample may be carry-over from other donors' samples.

This clonotype was seen at least ten times. The CDR3 loop reads CASSPHGGAIDTQYF. The CDR3 DNA reads as TGTGCCAGCAGCCCCCACGGGGGGGCCATAGATACGCAGTATTTT. The chain employs TRBV7-6 and TRBJ2-3, with 8 bases lining up with TRBD2. V trimming: 5 bases; J trimming: 5 bases; junction bases outside the gene matches: 9. The germline V gene has CDR1 SGHVS and CDR2 FNYEAQ. The length of the CDR3 is 15 residues.

The sample holds a few counts of this clonotype. The rearrangement links TRBV6-2 or TRBV6-3 to TRBJ2-2; 8 bases align to TRBD1. Per germline, CDR1 MNHEY and CDR2 SVGEGT. The ends lost 6 bases at V and 1 base at J; junction bases unmatched: 4. The CDR3 has 15 residues. As DNA, the CDR3 is TGTGCCAGCAGCCGCAGGGGGCGGAACACCGGGGAGCTGTTTTTT. Its protein product is CASSRRGRNTGELFF.

This clonotype was detected ten times or more. The chain's CDR3 is CASSLTGGTEAFF. CDR3 sequence (DNA): TGTGCCAGCAGTCTCACAGGGGGCACTGAAGCTTTCTTT. This chain links TRBV27 with TRBJ1-1, with 8 bases identical to TRBD1. Germline V CDR1 and CDR2: MNHEY, SMNVEV (reference sequence). This CDR3 comprises 13 residues. With V trimmed by 5 bases and J by 4 bases, 3 bases remained unmatched.

This clonotype has a handful of counts. The chain has TRBV5-4 and TRBJ2-2; perhaps TRBD2 as D (6 bases). Germline V gene lookup returns CDR1 SGHNT and CDR2 YYREEE (reference sequence). CDR3 length: 15 amino acids. The ends were cut back, 2 bases at V and 1 base at J, with 9 bases in the middle. The CDR3 DNA reads as TGTGCCAGCAGCTTTGGAGGGGTGAACACCGGGGAGCTGTTTTTT. It is translated as CASSFGGVNTGELFF. Supplemented by reference TRBV5-4 and TRBJ2-2, the full variable domain reads ETGVTQSPTHLIKTRGQQVTLRCSSQSGHNTVSWYQQALGQGPQFIFQYYREEENGRGNFPPRFSGLQFPNYSSELNVNALELDDSALYLCASSFGGVNTGELFFGEGSRLTVL.

This clonotype has just a few counts. V is TRBV12-3 or TRBV12-4 and J is TRBJ1-5; a possible D gene is TRBD1 (5 bases). V lost 5 bases and J 2 bases, leaving 13 bases between the germline ends. The CDR3 loop spans 15 amino acids. Here the CDR3 reads CASSPAPGRNQPQHF. The CDR3 DNA follows: TGTGCCAGCAGTCCAGCCCCAGGGCGCAATCAGCCCCAGCATTTT.

This clonotype was found many times. V gene TRBV5-4 combines with J gene TRBJ2-3, with TRBD1 identical over 7 bases. Germline V gene data show CDR1 as SGHNT and CDR2 as YYREEE (reference sequence). Trimming cost V 2 bases and J 5 bases; bases outside gene matches: 8. The CDR3 contains 15 residues. CDR3 sequence (DNA): TGTGCCAGCAGCTTCGAGGGGGCCAAAGTAGATACGCAGTATTTT. This sequence encodes CASSFEGAKVDTQYF. Together with reference TRBV5-4 and TRBJ2-3, the CDR3 gives the full variable domain: ETGVTQSPTHLIKTRGQQVTLRCSSQSGHNTVSWYQQALGQGPQFIFQYYREEENGRGNFPPRFSGLQFPNYSSELNVNALELDDSALYLCASSFEGAKVDTQYFGPGTRLTVL.

As for this clonotype: A much larger clone differs by one base, so this may be a read error. The chain has TRBV20-1 and TRBJ2-3; D may be TRBD1 or TRBD2 (6 bases each). Germline lookup yields CDR1 DFQATT and CDR2 SNEGSKA (reference sequence). With 5 bases removed from V and 7 bases from J, the gap between germline ends came to 19 bases. The CDR3 consists of 14 residues. The CDR3: CSAEDRGTSHTQYF. The DNA for the CDR3 is TGCAGTGCTGAGGACAGAGGGACTTCCCATACGCAGTATTTT.

The chain joins TRBV5-4 to TRBJ1-1, with 8 bases matching TRBD1. Germline trimming cut 2 bases from V and 2 bases from J; bases unmatched to any gene: 8. CDR3 length: 16 amino acids. Germline CDR1 reads SGHNT; CDR2 reads YYREEE (reference sequence). Here the CDR3 reads CASSLKPTGGNTEAFF. The DNA for the CDR3 is TGTGCCAGCAGCTTAAAACCCACAGGGGGAAACACTGAAGCTTTCTTT.

This clonotype showed up just a few times. The V and J genes are TRBV10-3 and TRBJ1-2, with a tentative D call TRBD1 (5 bases). Germline CDR1 and CDR2: ENHRY and SYGVKD. Deletions cut 6 bases from V and 6 bases from J, with 11 bases between. The CDR3 runs 12 residues. CDR3 nucleotide sequence: TGTGCCATCAGCCAGGGAGAGGATGGCTACACCTTC. The encoded protein is CAISQGEDGYTF.

The rearrangement links TRBV12-3 or TRBV12-4 to TRBJ1-3; TRBD1 matches at 8 bases. This CDR3 comprises 16 residues. V dropped 5 bases and J dropped 3; count of bases not matched to a gene: 9. CDR3: CASSATTGQVGNTIYF. CDR3 DNA sequence: TGTGCCAGCAGTGCAACCACGGGACAGGTTGGAAACACCATATATTTT.

This clonotype was seen ten or more times. The chain recombines TRBV5-1 with TRBJ1-1; the match to TRBD1 covers 8 bases. Per germline, CDR1 SGHRS and CDR2 YFSETQ. V trimming: 4 bases; J trimming: 8 bases; junction bases outside the gene matches: 7. This CDR3 spans 13 amino acids. The CDR3 loop is CASSQGQDIEAFF. As DNA, the CDR3 is TGCGCCAGCAGCCAGGGACAGGATATAGAAGCTTTCTTT.

This clonotype was recorded many times. The chain uses TRBV7-9 and TRBJ1-2; no firm D call. The V and J ends lost 3 bases and 1 base respectively, with 3 bases between them. The germline V gene has CDR1 SEHNR and CDR2 FQNEAQ (reference sequence). This CDR3 has 12 residues. The CDR3, as DNA: TGTGCCAGCAGCTTTATTAACTATGGCTACACCTTC. Translating it yields CASSFINYGYTF.

The chain has TRBV6-2 or TRBV6-3 and TRBJ2-1; D may be TRBD2 (5 bases). CDR1 and CDR2 from the germline V gene are MNHEY and SVGEGT. The CDR3 has 15 residues. Trimming pared 0 bases from V and 8 bases from J, leaving 14 bases between. CDR3 DNA: TGTGCCAGCAGTTACTCGAGTGGACTGGACGATGAGCAGTTCTTC. Encoded protein: CASSYSSGLDDEQFF.

This clonotype was observed a few times. CDR3 in amino acids: CASTGRSSYNEQFF. The DNA for the CDR3 is TGTGCCAGCACTGGGAGGAGCTCCTACAATGAGCAGTTCTTC. The rearrangement joins TRBV28 to TRBJ2-1, with a possible D match to TRBD2 (6 bases). The germline V and J ends were trimmed by 7 bases and 0 bases, with 10 bases remaining between them. The V gene's germline CDR1 is MDHEN and CDR2 SYDVKM. CDR3 length: 14 amino acids. Full variable domain (outside the CDR3, taken from reference TRBV28 and TRBJ2-1): DVKVTQSSRYLVKRTGEKVFLECVQDMDHENMFWYRQDPGLGLRLIYFSYDVKMKEKGDIPEGYSVSREKKERFSLILESASTNQTSMYLCASTGRSSYNEQFFGPGTRLTVL.

This clonotype turned up a few times. The chain links TRBV6-2 or TRBV6-3 to TRBJ2-7; 10 bases are a match to TRBD1. Germline lookup yields CDR1 MNHEY and CDR2 SVGEGT. V shed 6 bases and J 6 bases; nucleotides not matched to a gene: 2. This CDR3 is 12 amino acids long. The CDR3 DNA sequence: TGTGCCAGCAGGACAGGGGGCGGCGAGCAGTACTTC. Translating gives CASRTGGGEQYF.

This clonotype was seen a handful of times. The V and J genes are TRBV2 and TRBJ1-1; possible D gene TRBD1, 6 bases. CDR1 is SNHLY, CDR2 FYNNEI, per germline. The V end lost 6 bases, the J end lost 2 bases, and 13 bases lay between the germline ends. CDR3 length: 14 amino acids. The CDR3 spells CASSRGQRNTEAFF. CDR3 coding DNA: TGTGCCAGCAGCCGAGGACAGAGAAACACTGAAGCTTTCTTT.

This clonotype has only a few counts. The chain employs TRBV7-6 and TRBJ2-7, with D maybe TRBD2 (6 bases). Germline CDR1 is SGHVS and CDR2 is FNYEAQ. Trimming stripped 5 bases from V and 9 bases from J, with 26 bases between. The CDR3 length is 16 residues. CDR3 sequence: CASSVARDSLGAGQYF. Here the CDR3 DNA reads TGTGCCAGCAGCGTTGCCCGGGACTCTTTAGGTGCGGGGCAGTACTTC.

This rearrangement joins TRBV29-1 to TRBJ1-1; no clear D gene. In germline, CDR1 is SQVTM, CDR2 ANQGSEA. The V gene lost 7 bases and the J gene lost 1 base, with 13 bases spanning the gap. The CDR3 consists of 13 residues. CDR3 DNA: TGCAGCGGCCGAGGGATCCGGAACACTGAAGCTTTCTTT. It codes for CSGRGIRNTEAFF.

The chain recombines TRBV5-1 with TRBJ2-7; 9 bases fit TRBD1. Germline V gene sequence: CDR1 SGHRS, CDR2 YFSETQ. V was clipped by 4 bases and J by 1 base; unmatched bases: 9. CDR3 length: 16 residues. CDR3 sequence: CASSQTPGQGSYEQYF. In DNA form, the CDR3 reads TGCGCCAGCAGCCAGACGCCGGGACAGGGTTCCTACGAGCAGTACTTC. The full variable domain, in which reference TRBV5-1 and TRBJ2-7 provide the parts outside the CDR3, is KAGVTQTPRYLIKTRGQQVTLSCSPISGHRSVSWYQQTPGQGLQFLFEYFSETQRNKGNFPGRFSGRQFSNSRSEMNVSTLELGDSALYLCASSQTPGQGSYEQYFGPGTRLTVT.

The CDR3 is CASSQGQGSYNEQFF. CDR3 DNA sequence: TGCGCCAGCAGCCAAGGACAGGGCTCCTACAATGAGCAGTTCTTC. The chain carries TRBV5-1 and TRBJ2-1, with 8 bases that match TRBD1. With V trimmed by 4 bases and J by 0 bases, 3 bases remained unmatched. This CDR3 is 15 amino acids long. From germline, CDR1 is SGHRS and CDR2 YFSETQ.

This clonotype was found a few times. The CDR3 sequence is CASSRDHTDTQYF. CDR3 coding DNA: TGTGCCAGCAGCCGGGACCACACAGATACGCAGTATTTT. The chain links TRBV7-6 to TRBJ2-3; TRBD1 or TRBD2 may be the D gene (5 bases each). CDR3 size: 13 residues. Germline values: CDR1 SGHVS, CDR2 FNYEAQ. V shed 5 bases and J shed 2 bases, with 8 bases lying between them.

This clonotype was counted only a few times. The chain combines TRBV9 with TRBJ1-1; 7 nucleotides agree with TRBD1. CDR1 is SGDLS and CDR2 is YYNGEE in the germline V gene. With V trimmed by 5 bases and J by 3 bases, 7 bases remained unmatched. The CDR3 is 14 residues long. The CDR3 region is CASSPKGQYTEAFF. In nucleotides, the CDR3 is TGTGCCAGCAGTCCAAAGGGACAGTACACTGAAGCTTTCTTT.

CDR3 in DNA: TGTGCCAGCAGCCTCCGGGTCGATACGCAGTATTTT. Its protein is CASSLRVDTQYF. This chain links TRBV3-1 with TRBJ2-3; D remains unclear. V was cut by 4 bases and J by 6 bases, with 8 bases left in between. Germline CDR1 and CDR2: LGHDT and YNNKEL (reference sequence). This CDR3 region has 12 residues.

V and J are TRBV29-1 and TRBJ1-1; 7 positions agree with TRBD1. The CDR3 is 12 amino acids. Trimming cost V 7 bases and J 3 bases; bases outside gene matches: 5. Germline assignment: CDR1 SQVTM and CDR2 ANQGSEA. The CDR3 DNA is TGCAGCGCTAAGGGACAGTACACTGAAGCTTTCTTT. Amino acids: CSAKGQYTEAFF.

This clonotype was seen repeatedly, ten times or more. This sequence joins TRBV3-1 and TRBJ1-5, with unresolved D. CDR1 LGHDT and CDR2 YNNKEL come from the germline V gene (reference sequence). V lost 0 bases and J lost 6, with 6 bases in between. The CDR3 loop spans 13 amino acids. The CDR3 sequence: CASSQDRFQPQHF. The CDR3, as DNA: TGTGCCAGCAGCCAAGACCGCTTTCAGCCCCAGCATTTT.

Many counts were recorded for this clonotype. CDR3 DNA: TGTGCCAGCAGTTACGTTGTCCGTCAGGGGCGTACAGATACGCAGTATTTT. This gives the protein CASSYVVRQGRTDTQYF. The V gene is TRBV6-2 or TRBV6-3, the J gene TRBJ2-3; weak D call: TRBD1 (6 bases). The length of the CDR3 is 17 residues. Germline V gene sequence: CDR1 MNHEY, CDR2 SVGEGT. Trimming removed 2 bases at V and 3 bases at J, with 18 bases between.

This chain links TRBV4-2 with TRBJ1-1, with TRBD1 as a possible D gene (5 bases). CDR1 and CDR2 (germline): LGHNA, YNFKEQ. The CDR3 extends over 15 amino acids. Trimming took 1 base from V and 2 from J, leaving 11 bases between them. CDR3 sequence (DNA): TGTGCCAGCAGCCAAGGCAAACAGGTCAACACTGAAGCTTTCTTT. It encodes CASSQGKQVNTEAFF.

This clonotype was seen a handful of times. J is TRBJ1-5 and V is TRBV12-3 or TRBV12-4; D gene unclear. V was pared by 3 bases and J by 7 bases, with 13 bases between. There are 14 residues in the CDR3. CDR3 sequence (DNA): TGTGCCAGCAGTTTTGAGGGCGCGATCCAGCCCCAGCATTTT. Protein: CASSFEGAIQPQHF.

This clonotype was counted a few times. The rearrangement links TRBV5-1 to TRBJ2-3; tentative D call: TRBD2 (5 bases). The CDR3 covers 18 residues. The germline V and J ends were trimmed by 0 bases and 0 bases, with 17 bases remaining between them. Germline CDR1 SGHRS, CDR2 YFSETQ. In nucleotides, the CDR3 is TGCGCCAGCAGCTTGGGTCCAGGTCGGAGGTCTAGCACAGATACGCAGTATTTT. This codes for CASSLGPGRRSSTDTQYF.